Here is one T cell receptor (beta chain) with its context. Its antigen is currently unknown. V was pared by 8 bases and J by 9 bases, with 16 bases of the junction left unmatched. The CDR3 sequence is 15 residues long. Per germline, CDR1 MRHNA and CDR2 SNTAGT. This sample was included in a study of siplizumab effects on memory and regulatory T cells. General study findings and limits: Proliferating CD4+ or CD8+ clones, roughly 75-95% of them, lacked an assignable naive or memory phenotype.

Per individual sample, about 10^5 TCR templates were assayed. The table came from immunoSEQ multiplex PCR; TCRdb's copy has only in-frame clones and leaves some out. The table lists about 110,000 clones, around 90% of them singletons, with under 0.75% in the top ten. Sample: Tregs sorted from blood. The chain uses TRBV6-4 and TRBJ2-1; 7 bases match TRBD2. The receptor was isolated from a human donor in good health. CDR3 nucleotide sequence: TGTGCCAGCTCCCGAAGCGGGCGGGAGCTCGGTGAGCAGTTCTTC. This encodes CASSRSGRELGEQFF.